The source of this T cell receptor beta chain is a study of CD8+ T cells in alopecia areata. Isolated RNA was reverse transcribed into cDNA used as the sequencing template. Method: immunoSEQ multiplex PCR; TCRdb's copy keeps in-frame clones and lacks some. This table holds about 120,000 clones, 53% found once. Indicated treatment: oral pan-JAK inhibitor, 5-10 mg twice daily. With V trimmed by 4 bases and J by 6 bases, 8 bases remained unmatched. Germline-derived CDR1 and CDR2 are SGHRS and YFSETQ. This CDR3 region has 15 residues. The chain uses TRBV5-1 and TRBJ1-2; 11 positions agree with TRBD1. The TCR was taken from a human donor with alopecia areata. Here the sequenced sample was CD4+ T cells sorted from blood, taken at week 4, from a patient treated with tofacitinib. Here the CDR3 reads CASSIRTGGANGYTF. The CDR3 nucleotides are TGCGCCAGCAGCATTCGGACAGGGGGCGCGAATGGCTACACCTTC.